The T cell receptor beta chain under discussion was sequenced for a study of regulatory T cells in long-lasting Graves disease. Background on the study: Graves' patients, diagnosed recently, had received antithyroid drugs under 3 months. Study-level points and caveats: Accuracy was possibly reduced by small sample size.

Sample time point: newly diagnosed GD, antithyroid drugs for less than 3 months. There was RNA extracted from PBMCs, and the TCR library was made from it. The germline CDR1 and CDR2 sequences are GTSNPN and SVGIG (reference sequence). This CDR3 has 14 residues. V was shortened by 1 base and J by 8 bases, with 15 bases between the two germline ends. To make TCR beta libraries, researchers used iRepertoire HTBI primers and Arm-PCR of CDR3 regions. Each CDR3 protein gets one entry after TCRdb re-called the multiplex PCR reads with MiXCR. The sample shows some 490,000 distinct CDR3 sequences, more than 10% of them seen only once. This clonotype was seen many times. Antigen: not known. In addition, the sample was reused for a study of T cells in Graves' hyperthyroidism and ophthalmopathy. That work adds: Initially, a first-round RT-PCR of the TCR CDR3 employed the HTBI primer set. In validation, the model predicted ophthalmopathy. These predictions came a median about 6.8 months before onset.

The specimen comprised peripheral blood mononuclear cells (PBMCs), sampled at new diagnosis, from a patient treated with antithyroid drugs. This TCR derives from a young woman with Graves disease. The chain combines TRBV30 with TRBJ2-1; tentative D call: TRBD2 (6 bases). The CDR3 DNA reads TGTGCCTGGAGTGCCGGGACTGGATGGGATGAGCAGTTCTTC. The encoded protein is CAWSAGTGWDEQFF.